The present T cell receptor (beta chain) was sequenced within a study of monozygotic twins with inflammatory bowel disease. Template switching added UMIs carrying a 6-nucleotide sample barcode. TCRdb re-called the 5' RACE reads, yielding one record per CDR3 amino acid sequence without DNA. The sample includes over 120,000 distinct CDR3 sequences. Looked up from germline, CDR1 is SGHRS and CDR2 is YFSETQ. This CDR3 has 15 residues. Material: blood. This receptor was taken from a human donor with ulcerative colitis or Crohn's disease, or a healthy co-twin of an affected twin (not recorded which). The rearrangement joins TRBV5-1 to TRBJ2-4; as DNA is missing, the TRBD2 call by TCRdb cannot be tested. The CDR3 loop is CASSVGLANKNIQYF.